Listed below are T cell receptor beta chains from one sample, sequenced in a study of blood T cell repertoires in COVID-19. This table comes from immunoSEQ multiplex PCR, and its TCRdb copy is limited to in-frame clones, with some not included. The repertoire has about 100,000 clones, 80% to 90% of them found once; the top ten carry 2% to 2.5%. The sequenced material came from peripheral blood. These TCRs come from a human donor in a cohort sampled during active COVID-19. The CDR3 runs from the conserved cysteine through the conserved F or W. A D gene is named only where the DNA matches it firmly. Some rows mark clone size as missing; the rest say once, few, many or name a class of expanded clone.

D gene: NA; clone size: NA; J gene: TRBJ2-1; V gene: TRBV5-1; CDR3 DNA: TGCGCCAGCAGTTCGTTAGCGGTGAGCTCCTACAATGAGCAGTTCTTC; CDR3 protein: CASSSLAVSSYNEQFF
D gene: TRBD1; clone size: NA; J gene: TRBJ1-1; V gene: TRBV6-5; CDR3 DNA: TGTGCCAGCAGTTACCGGGCAGGGGGCGCTTCGACTGAAGCTTTCTTT; CDR3 protein: CASSYRAGGASTEAFF
D gene: NA; clone size: NA; J gene: TRBJ1-4; V gene: TRBV9; CDR3 DNA: TGTGCCAGCAGCGTAGCAGGGCTTAATGAAAAACTGTTTTTT; CDR3 protein: CASSVAGLNEKLFF
D gene: TRBD2; clone size: NA; J gene: TRBJ2-1; V gene: TRBV7-9; CDR3 DNA: TGTGCCAGCAGCCCCCCCGGGACTAGCGGGGATTACAATGAGCAGTTCTTC; CDR3 protein: CASSPPGTSGDYNEQFF
D gene: NA; clone size: NA; J gene: TRBJ1-3; V gene: TRBV2; CDR3 DNA: TGTGCCAGCACCGGGGGGGGGTTCGACTTGAGAAACACCATATATTTT; CDR3 protein: CASTGGGFDLRNTIYF
D gene: NA; clone size: NA; J gene: TRBJ1-1; V gene: TRBV7-9; CDR3 DNA: TGTGCCAGCAGCTCCGTACAGATGGAAGCTTTCTTT; CDR3 protein: CASSSVQMEAFF
D gene: NA; clone size: NA; J gene: TRBJ1-2; V gene: TRBV21-1; CDR3 DNA: TGTGCCAGCAGCAAAGCTCCCCGAACGGGAGGCCCGAACTATGGCTACACCTTC; CDR3 protein: CASSKAPRTGGPNYGYTF
D gene: TRBD1; clone size: NA; J gene: TRBJ2-7; V gene: TRBV27; CDR3 DNA: TGTGCCAGCTATACTACAGGGGGCCACTCCTACGAGCAGTACTTC; CDR3 protein: CASYTTGGHSYEQYF
D gene: NA; clone size: NA; J gene: TRBJ1-2; V gene: TRBV28; CDR3 DNA: TGTGCCAGCAGTTTATCTGTCTATGGCTACACCTTC; CDR3 protein: CASSLSVYGYTF
D gene: TRBD2; clone size: NA; J gene: TRBJ2-3; V gene: TRBV3-1/TRBV3-2; CDR3 DNA: TGTGCCAGCAACCACGGGGGGGGTACGCAGTATTTT; CDR3 protein: CASNHGGGTQYF
D gene: NA; clone size: NA; J gene: TRBJ2-2; V gene: TRBV6-5; CDR3 DNA: TGTGCCAGCACCGAGACAGGCGACACCGGGGAGCTGTTTTTT; CDR3 protein: CASTETGDTGELFF
D gene: TRBD1; clone size: NA; J gene: TRBJ1-3; V gene: TRBV30; CDR3 DNA: TGTGCCTCTGACAGGGGAGACTCTGGAAACACCATATATTTT; CDR3 protein: CASDRGDSGNTIYF
D gene: NA; clone size: NA; J gene: TRBJ2-3; V gene: TRBV4-1; CDR3 DNA: TGCGCCAGCAGCCAGGGCCCTTCTGGTACGCAGTATTTT; CDR3 protein: CASSQGPSGTQYF
D gene: NA; clone size: NA; J gene: TRBJ1-1; V gene: TRBV13; CDR3 DNA: TGTGCCAGCAGCTTAAGTTGGGGGGGGATGAACACTGAAGCTTTCTTT; CDR3 protein: CASSLSWGGMNTEAFF
D gene: TRBD1; clone size: few; J gene: TRBJ1-5; V gene: TRBV28; CDR3 DNA: TGTGCCAGCAGTTCCCGGACAGGGCAAAATAGCAATCAGCCCCAGCATTTT; CDR3 protein: CASSSRTGQNSNQPQHF
D gene: TRBD2; clone size: medium-sized; J gene: TRBJ2-7; V gene: TRBV2; CDR3 DNA: TGTGCCAGCAGGGGGGGAAGAAGCGGGAGATCCTACGAGCAGTACTTC; CDR3 protein: CASRGGRSGRSYEQYF
D gene: NA; clone size: NA; J gene: TRBJ2-2; V gene: TRBV5-1; CDR3 DNA: TGCGCCAGCAGACGGGGGAACACCGGGGAGCTGTTTTTT; CDR3 protein: CASRRGNTGELFF
D gene: NA; clone size: few; J gene: TRBJ2-5; V gene: TRBV19; CDR3 DNA: TGTGCCAGTAGCGCTTTAGGGGGATTGGGGCGGGAGACCCAGTACTTC; CDR3 protein: CASSALGGLGRETQYF
D gene: NA; clone size: NA; J gene: TRBJ2-3; V gene: TRBV12-3/TRBV12-4; CDR3 DNA: TGTGCCAGCAGTTTTGGCTCAGATACGCAGTATTTT; CDR3 protein: CASSFGSDTQYF
D gene: NA; clone size: NA; J gene: TRBJ2-3; V gene: TRBV7-2; CDR3 DNA: TGTGCCCGTTCTCGGGAGACAGATACGCAGTATTTT; CDR3 protein: CARSRETDTQYF
D gene: TRBD1; clone size: NA; J gene: TRBJ1-4; V gene: TRBV5-1; CDR3 DNA: TGCGCCAGCAGCTTGGATCCGGGACAGGGGAATGAAAAACTGTTTTTT; CDR3 protein: CASSLDPGQGNEKLFF
D gene: NA; clone size: NA; J gene: TRBJ1-6; V gene: TRBV11-3; CDR3 DNA: TGTGCCAGCAGCTTAGCGGGGGATAATTCACCCCTCCACTTT; CDR3 protein: CASSLAGDNSPLHF
D gene: TRBD2; clone size: NA; J gene: TRBJ2-3; V gene: TRBV29-1; CDR3 DNA: TGCAGCGTCAGGACTAGCGGCGGCACAGATACGCAGTATTTT; CDR3 protein: CSVRTSGGTDTQYF
D gene: NA; clone size: NA; J gene: TRBJ1-4; V gene: TRBV9; CDR3 DNA: TGTGCCAGCAGCGTAGACGGGGAAGGGGAAAAACTGTTTTTT; CDR3 protein: CASSVDGEGEKLFF
D gene: TRBD2; clone size: NA; J gene: TRBJ2-1; V gene: TRBV7-8; CDR3 DNA: TGTGCCAGCAGGGGGGGGGATGAGCAGTTCTTC; CDR3 protein: CASRGGDEQFF
D gene: NA; clone size: NA; J gene: TRBJ2-1; V gene: TRBV7-2; CDR3 DNA: TGTGCCAGCAGCTTTTACTGGTCGGGGATGCAGTTCTTC; CDR3 protein: CASSFYWSGMQFF
D gene: TRBD1; clone size: NA; J gene: TRBJ1-5; V gene: TRBV10-3; CDR3 DNA: TGTGCCATCAGCAGTTCAACAGGGGGCAATCAGCCCCAGCATTTT; CDR3 protein: CAISSSTGGNQPQHF
D gene: NA; clone size: NA; J gene: TRBJ2-2; V gene: TRBV6-5; CDR3 DNA: TGTGCCAGCACCTCGAGTCCCGGGTACGGGGAGCTGTTTTTT; CDR3 protein: CASTSSPGYGELFF
D gene: TRBD1; clone size: NA; J gene: TRBJ2-7; V gene: TRBV7-3; CDR3 DNA: TGTGCCAGCAGCCCTCGTCCCAGCCCGGGACAGGAGGTCTACGAGCAGTACTTC; CDR3 protein: CASSPRPSPGQEVYEQYF
D gene: TRBD2; clone size: NA; J gene: TRBJ2-7; V gene: TRBV28; CDR3 DNA: TGTGCCAGCACCGCCTGGGAGGGACCCTACGAGCAGTACTTC; CDR3 protein: CASTAWEGPYEQYF
D gene: NA; clone size: NA; J gene: TRBJ2-7; V gene: TRBV11-2; CDR3 DNA: TGTGCCAGCGTGTCAGGGTCGCTGCCCGTCTACGAGCAGTACTTC; CDR3 protein: CASVSGSLPVYEQYF
D gene: TRBD1; clone size: NA; J gene: TRBJ1-2; V gene: TRBV25-1; CDR3 DNA: TGTGCCAGCAGTGAGGGACAGGGGGGTTATGGCTACACCTTC; CDR3 protein: CASSEGQGGYGYTF
D gene: NA; clone size: NA; J gene: TRBJ2-3; V gene: TRBV6-5; CDR3 DNA: TGTGCCAGCAGAAGGCGAAATCAGGGCCAAGATACGCAGTATTTT; CDR3 protein: CASRRRNQGQDTQYF
D gene: TRBD1; clone size: few; J gene: TRBJ2-3; V gene: TRBV5-6; CDR3 DNA: TGTGCCAGCAGCTCGCCGGGACAGGGGGGATCAGATACGCAGTATTTT; CDR3 protein: CASSSPGQGGSDTQYF
D gene: TRBD2; clone size: NA; J gene: TRBJ2-5; V gene: TRBV5-1; CDR3 DNA: TGCGCCAGCAGATTGACTAGCGGGGCCCAAGAGACCCAGTACTTC; CDR3 protein: CASRLTSGAQETQYF
D gene: NA; clone size: NA; J gene: TRBJ2-3; V gene: TRBV6-1; CDR3 DNA: TGTGCCAGCAGTGTGCTAGATGTCGTAAGCACAGATACGCAGTATTTT; CDR3 protein: CASSVLDVVSTDTQYF
D gene: NA; clone size: NA; J gene: TRBJ2-2; V gene: TRBV12-5; CDR3 DNA: TGTGCTAGTGGTTCGGGGTTTTACCGGGAGCTGTTTTTT; CDR3 protein: CASGSGFYRELFF
D gene: TRBD1; clone size: NA; J gene: TRBJ1-1; V gene: TRBV7-2; CDR3 DNA: TGTGCCAGCAGCTTTGCAGGGGGCCGCGGGAGTACTGAAGCTTTCTTT; CDR3 protein: CASSFAGGRGSTEAFF
D gene: TRBD1; clone size: once; J gene: TRBJ1-5; V gene: TRBV5-4; CDR3 DNA: TGTGCCAGCAGCCCCGGGACAGGTCGGAATCAGCCCCAGCATTTT; CDR3 protein: CASSPGTGRNQPQHF
D gene: NA; clone size: NA; J gene: TRBJ2-7; V gene: TRBV29-1; CDR3 DNA: TGCAGCGTTGCCCCCAACGGAGGGTCCTACGAGCAGTACTTC; CDR3 protein: CSVAPNGGSYEQYF
D gene: NA; clone size: few; J gene: TRBJ2-5; V gene: TRBV3-1/TRBV3-2; CDR3 DNA: TGTGCCAGCAGCCAAGAGGCCAGGGTAAGCCATACCCAGTACTTC; CDR3 protein: CASSQEARVSHTQYF
D gene: NA; clone size: few; J gene: TRBJ2-5; V gene: TRBV7-3; CDR3 DNA: TGTGCCAGCAGCTCGAGGGCTATTCAAGAGACCCAGTACTTC; CDR3 protein: CASSSRAIQETQYF
D gene: TRBD2; clone size: NA; J gene: TRBJ2-3; V gene: TRBV6-5; CDR3 DNA: TGTGCCAGCAGTCCTGGACTAGCGGGAGTGGGTACGCAGTATTTT; CDR3 protein: CASSPGLAGVGTQYF
D gene: TRBD1; clone size: NA; J gene: TRBJ2-2; V gene: TRBV7-2; CDR3 DNA: TGTGCCAGCAGCGATCGGACAGGGACTCACACCGGGGAGCTGTTTTTT; CDR3 protein: CASSDRTGTHTGELFF
D gene: NA; clone size: NA; J gene: TRBJ2-7; V gene: TRBV21-1; CDR3 DNA: TGTGCCAGCACCTTGACTAGCGGCGGACTAAATTACGAGCAGTACTTC; CDR3 protein: CASTLTSGGLNYEQYF
D gene: TRBD1; clone size: NA; J gene: TRBJ2-5; V gene: TRBV5-5; CDR3 DNA: TGTGCCAGCAGCTCCCAGGCAGGGGGCGGGGAGACCCAGTACTTC; CDR3 protein: CASSSQAGGGETQYF
D gene: TRBD1; clone size: NA; J gene: TRBJ1-3; V gene: TRBV18; CDR3 DNA: TGTGCCAGCGCATCGGACAGGGGCTCTGGAAACACCATATATTTT; CDR3 protein: CASASDRGSGNTIYF
D gene: TRBD1; clone size: NA; J gene: TRBJ2-5; V gene: TRBV9; CDR3 DNA: TGTGCCAGCAGCTTAGGGACAGCAGCACAAGAGACCCAGTACTTC; CDR3 protein: CASSLGTAAQETQYF
D gene: TRBD2; clone size: once; J gene: TRBJ2-3; V gene: TRBV7-9; CDR3 DNA: TGTGCCAGCAGCTTAGCGGGGGGGTCCGGTACGCAGTATTTT; CDR3 protein: CASSLAGGSGTQYF
D gene: NA; clone size: once; J gene: TRBJ1-2; V gene: TRBV4-2; CDR3 DNA: TGTGCCAGCAGCCAAGTGACAGGCGGCGGCTACACCTTC; CDR3 protein: CASSQVTGGGYTF
D gene: TRBD2; clone size: NA; J gene: TRBJ2-1; V gene: TRBV19; CDR3 DNA: TGTGCCAGTAGTACCCAGCGGGATTTCCCTAACAATGAGCAGTTCTTC; CDR3 protein: CASSTQRDFPNNEQFF
D gene: NA; clone size: NA; J gene: TRBJ2-1; V gene: TRBV24-1; CDR3 DNA: TGTGCCACTGGGCTCTACAATGAGCAGTTCTTC; CDR3 protein: CATGLYNEQFF
D gene: TRBD1; clone size: NA; J gene: TRBJ2-1; V gene: TRBV28; CDR3 DNA: TGTGCCAGCAGTTTTTGGACAGGCTACAATGAGCAGTTCTTC; CDR3 protein: CASSFWTGYNEQFF
D gene: TRBD2; clone size: NA; J gene: TRBJ2-7; V gene: TRBV7-2; CDR3 DNA: TGTGCCAGCACCAGGACTAGCGGGGGATACGAGCAGTACTTC; CDR3 protein: CASTRTSGGYEQYF
D gene: NA; clone size: NA; J gene: TRBJ1-2; V gene: TRBV28; CDR3 DNA: TGTGCCAGCATGGCAGGGAGGAACTATGGCTACACCTTC; CDR3 protein: CASMAGRNYGYTF
D gene: NA; clone size: few; J gene: TRBJ2-1; V gene: TRBV5-1; CDR3 DNA: TGCGCCAGCAGCCAACAGGGTTCGGATGAGCAGTTCTTC; CDR3 protein: CASSQQGSDEQFF
D gene: NA; clone size: NA; J gene: TRBJ2-3; V gene: TRBV5-1; CDR3 DNA: TGCGCCAGCAGCCTTGGGGACACCACAGATACGCAGTATTTT; CDR3 protein: CASSLGDTTDTQYF
D gene: NA; clone size: NA; J gene: TRBJ2-3; V gene: TRBV28; CDR3 DNA: TGTGCCAGCAGTCCGACACCATCCACAGATACGCAGTATTTT; CDR3 protein: CASSPTPSTDTQYF
D gene: NA; clone size: NA; J gene: TRBJ2-3; V gene: TRBV7-2; CDR3 DNA: TGTGCCAGCAGCCCCCGGCTAGCAGTGGGTTTAAACACAGATACGCAGTATTTT; CDR3 protein: CASSPRLAVGLNTDTQYF